These 16 T cell receptor beta chains were all obtained from the same sample, sequenced in a study of T cells in localized non-small cell lung cancer. The data were produced by immunoSEQ multiplex PCR, yet TCRdb's version contains in-frame clones alone and is incomplete. The sample holds more than 25,000 clones, nearly 90% seen once. The material sequenced was peripheral blood, taken before any cancer treatment. These receptors came from a woman aged 40-69 years with stage I lung adenocarcinoma.

The V and J genes are TRBV20-1 and TRBJ2-1, with D hard to call. The CDR3 has 11 amino acids. Trimming took 1 base from V and 10 from J, leaving 8 bases between them. The germline CDR1 and CDR2 sequences are DFQATT and SNEGSKA (reference sequence). CDR3 in amino acids: CSARAEGEQFF. In nucleotides, the CDR3 is TGCAGTGCTAGAGCCGAAGGCGAGCAGTTCTTC.

CDR3 nucleotide sequence: TGTGCCAGCAGTTTTCCAGGGACAGATACGCAGTATTTT. It codes for CASSFPGTDTQYF. The chain links TRBV9 to TRBJ2-3; D possibly corresponds to TRBD1 (5 bases). Germline CDR1 reads SGDLS; CDR2 reads YYNGEE. CDR3 size: 13 residues. Trimming took off 5 bases at V and 3 bases at J, with 10 bases between the two ends.

The V and J genes are TRBV6-5 and TRBJ1-5; no clear D gene. The CDR3 contains 14 residues. V lost 7 bases to trimming and J lost 2 bases, with 12 bases between them. Germline V CDR1 and CDR2: MNHEY, SVGAGI. The DNA for the CDR3 is TGTGCCAGCATGAGGCAGAAGGGCAATCAGCCCCAGCATTTT. This translates into CASMRQKGNQPQHF.

The chain uses TRBV7-8 and TRBJ1-4; possible D gene TRBD1, 6 bases. In germline, CDR1 is SGHVS, CDR2 FQNEAQ. V shed 1 base and J shed 8 bases, with 14 bases lying between them. There are 15 residues in the CDR3. This CDR3 is CASSLVPGEGEKLFF. The CDR3 DNA reads as TGTGCCAGCAGCTTAGTTCCAGGGGAAGGAGAAAAACTGTTTTTT.

The rearrangement uses TRBV28 and TRBJ1-1, with no clear D. This CDR3 has 12 amino acids. Germline V gene lookup returns CDR1 MDHEN and CDR2 SYDVKM. V was cut by 7 bases and J by 5 bases, with 11 bases left in between. The CDR3 spells CASTGRSTEAFF. The DNA of the CDR3 is TGTGCCAGCACCGGGAGGAGTACTGAAGCTTTCTTT.

This chain uses TRBV5-6 with TRBJ2-4, with TRBD2 matching over 7 bases. V dropped 3 bases and J dropped 2; count of bases not matched to a gene: 11. The CDR3 loop spans 17 amino acids. Germline loops: CDR1 SGHDT, CDR2 YYEEEE. CDR3 amino acids: CASSSARGEEPKNIQYF. CDR3 in DNA: TGTGCCAGCAGCTCCGCCCGGGGGGAGGAACCCAAAAACATTCAGTACTTC. The whole variable domain, remainder taken from reference TRBV5-6 and TRBJ2-4, is DAGVTQSPTHLIKTRGQQVTLRCSPKSGHDTVSWYQQALGQGPQFIFQYYEEEERQRGNFPDRFSGHQFPNYSSELNVNALLLGDSALYLCASSSARGEEPKNIQYFGAGTRLSVL.

The chain combines TRBV4-2 with TRBJ1-3; maybe TRBD1 (5 bases). The germline V gene encodes CDR1 LGHNA and CDR2 YNFKEQ. The ends were cut back, 4 bases at V and 0 bases at J, with 25 bases in the middle. CDR3 size: 20 residues. CDR3 coding DNA: TGTGCCAGCAGCCGCGCACCGGGACCCAACTCCCTTTTCTCTGGAAACACCATATATTTT. This codes for CASSRAPGPNSLFSGNTIYF.

The chain has TRBV9 and TRBJ2-5; 8 bases are shared with TRBD1. The CDR3 length is 17 residues. After removal of 0 bases from V and 3 bases from J, the junction contained 10 bases not matched to a gene. Germline CDR1 reads SGDLS; CDR2 reads YYNGEE. The CDR3 region has the DNA TGTGCCAGCAGCGTAGCAGCAGGGGGCAGCCTAAAAGAGACCCAGTACTTC. Translated: CASSVAAGGSLKETQYF.

Here the CDR3 reads CASSSGRESPLHF. The CDR3 DNA reads TGTGCCAGCAGTTCCGGCAGGGAATCACCCCTCCACTTT. This chain connects TRBV6-4 to TRBJ1-6, with D possibly being TRBD1 (5 bases). V dropped 5 bases and J dropped 10 bases, with 12 bases sitting between them. The CDR3 totals 13 residues. Germline V gene data show CDR1 as MRHNA and CDR2 as SNTAGT.

Only one count was recorded for this clone. The chain recombines TRBV5-1 with TRBJ1-1, with 8 bases lining up with TRBD1. From germline, CDR1 is SGHRS and CDR2 YFSETQ. CDR3 length: 13 residues. The V segment lost 4 bases and the J segment 11 bases; nucleotides outside the gene matches: 10. CDR3 region: CASSQGQGLGAFF. The CDR3 region has the DNA TGCGCCAGCAGCCAAGGACAGGGTTTAGGTGCTTTCTTT.

This clone was observed a handful of times. The genes are TRBV5-1 and TRBJ1-1, with 8 positions matching TRBD1. This CDR3 comprises 13 residues. Germline trimming cut 3 bases from V and 5 bases from J; bases unmatched to any gene: 3. The germline V gene has CDR1 SGHRS and CDR2 YFSETQ. The CDR3 DNA sequence: TGCGCCAGCAGCTCGACAGGGGTGACTGAAGCTTTCTTT. Its translation is CASSSTGVTEAFF. Based on the CDR3 plus reference TRBV5-1 and TRBJ1-1, the full variable domain is KAGVTQTPRYLIKTRGQQVTLSCSPISGHRSVSWYQQTPGQGLQFLFEYFSETQRNKGNFPGRFSGRQFSNSRSEMNVSTLELGDSALYLCASSSTGVTEAFFGQGTRLTVV.

V usage is TRBV5-8 and J usage is TRBJ2-3; possible D gene TRBD1, 6 bases. Germline CDR1 SGHTS, CDR2 YDEGEE. This CDR3 is 15 amino acids long. The V end was cut by 5 bases, the J end by 6 bases, with 19 bases between. The CDR3 DNA reads as TGTGCCAGCAGGGGGTCACAGGGTAGAGACGATACGCAGTATTTT. As protein: CASRGSQGRDDTQYF.

Points on this clone: The junction and the germline gene differ at one end; a read error may be behind it. The V call is TRBV7-6, the J call TRBJ2-7, with D tentatively TRBD1 (6 bases). The CDR3 consists of 17 residues. Germline assignment: CDR1 SGHVS and CDR2 FNYEAQ. Here the CDR3 DNA reads TGTGCCAGCAGCTTAGGGACAGAACTAAGCGTCTCCTACGAGCAGTGCTTC. Translated: CASSLGTELSVSYEQCF.

The V and J genes are TRBV5-7 and TRBJ2-4, with 9 bases identical to TRBD1. TRBV5-7 is recorded as an ORF, its role being uncertain. V was pared by 0 bases and J by 7 bases, with 2 bases of the junction left unmatched. The length of the CDR3 is 14 residues. Here the CDR3 reads CASSLVTGGNIQYF. The CDR3 region has the DNA TGTGCCAGCAGCTTGGTGACAGGGGGGAACATTCAGTACTTC.

V usage is TRBV9 and J usage is TRBJ2-3; D may correspond to TRBD1 or TRBD2 (5 bases each). The V gene's germline CDR1 is SGDLS and CDR2 YYNGEE. The CDR3 runs to 11 residues. V was trimmed by 7 bases and J by 4 bases, leaving 7 bases between them. The CDR3 loop reads CASGDPDTQYF. CDR3 bases: TGTGCCAGCGGGGACCCAGATACGCAGTATTTT. Drawing the rest from reference TRBV9 and TRBJ2-3, the complete variable domain is DSGVTQTPKHLITATGQRVTLRCSPRSGDLSVYWYQQSLDQGLQFLIQYYNGEERAKGNILERFSAQQFPDLHSELNLSSLELGDSALYFCASGDPDTQYFGPGTRLTVL.

V and J are TRBV9 and TRBJ2-3; D not certain. CDR1 and CDR2 from the germline V gene are SGDLS and YYNGEE. V dropped 3 bases and J dropped 0 bases, with 11 bases sitting between them. The CDR3 runs 15 residues. CDR3 DNA: TGTGCCAGCAGCGCGAACGGAGCTAGCACAGATACGCAGTATTTT. It encodes CASSANGASTDTQYF.